Listed here are 25 T cell receptor beta chains from one sample, sequenced in a study of T cell responses to AZD1222 COVID-19 vaccine. The data were produced by immunoSEQ multiplex PCR, yet TCRdb's version contains in-frame clones alone and is incomplete. The sample carries 130,000 to 150,000 clones, about nine tenths recorded once. Here the sequenced sample was peripheral blood, taken 28 days after the second AZD1222 dose. The receptors originated from an adult who received the AZD1222 COVID-19 vaccine.

The genes are TRBV20-1 and TRBJ2-7; D uncertain. V was shortened by 3 bases and J by 6 bases, with 15 bases between the two germline ends. This CDR3 has 13 residues. Germline V gives CDR1 DFQATT, CDR2 SNEGSKA (reference sequence). This CDR3 is CSASHGVTTEQYF. CDR3 coding DNA: TGCAGTGCTAGTCATGGGGTGACGACCGAGCAGTACTTC.

The chain is built from TRBV25-1 and TRBJ1-1, with TRBD1 identical over 7 bases. J was trimmed by 6 bases and V by 9 bases; bases with no gene match: 10. The CDR3 consists of 13 residues. CDR1 is MGHDK, CDR2 SYGVNS, per germline. For the CDR3, the DNA is TGTGCCAGTTCCAGGGGGACAGATTCTGAAGCTTTCTTT. Translated: CASSRGTDSEAFF.

Regarding this clone: The same CDR3 also results from other DNA sequences found in this sample. The chain uses TRBV7-9 and TRBJ1-4; D uncertain. Germline CDR1 SEHNR, CDR2 FQNEAQ (reference sequence). The CDR3 length is 14 residues. Trimming left V 1 base short and J 2 bases short, with 5 bases between. The CDR3 sequence is CASSLDGTNEKLFF. The DNA of the CDR3 is TGTGCCAGCAGCTTAGATGGGACTAATGAAAAACTGTTTTTT.

The chain joins TRBV27 to TRBJ1-2; 7 nucleotides agree with TRBD1. Germline V CDR1 and CDR2: MNHEY, SMNVEV (reference sequence). CDR3 length: 13 amino acids. J was trimmed by 8 bases and V by 5 bases; bases with no gene match: 8. CDR3 region: CASSLQGGSGYTF. CDR3 DNA sequence: TGTGCCAGCAGTCTTCAGGGGGGGTCGGGCTACACCTTC.

As DNA, the CDR3 is TGTGCCAGCAGCGGTCTGGGGGTTTACTATGGCTACACCTTC. The encoded protein is CASSGLGVYYGYTF. The chain has TRBV2 and TRBJ1-2, with D perhaps matching TRBD1 (5 bases). The germline V gene encodes CDR1 SNHLY and CDR2 FYNNEI. Deletions cut 6 bases from V and 3 bases from J, with 14 bases between. The CDR3 consists of 14 residues.

The chain links TRBV6-1 to TRBJ1-1; TRBD1 is a possible D gene (6 bases). Germline assignment: CDR1 MNHNS and CDR2 SASEGT. V lost 3 bases and J 6 bases, leaving 14 bases between the germline ends. The CDR3 has 14 amino acids. CDR3 loop: CASSDRGAKAEAFF. In DNA form, the CDR3 reads TGTGCCAGCAGTGATCGGGGGGCGAAGGCTGAAGCTTTCTTT.

The chain links TRBV4-3 to TRBJ2-3; a weak D match, TRBD2 (6 bases). This CDR3 is built from 16 residues. In germline, CDR1 is LGHNA, CDR2 YSLEER. V lost 0 bases and J lost 1, with 11 bases in between. The CDR3 DNA follows: TGCGCCAGCAGCCAAGATCGGTCTAGCGGCACAGATACGCAGTATTTT. It specifies CASSQDRSSGTDTQYF.

The J gene is TRBJ2-4, the V gene TRBV5-8; no firm D call. The CDR3 runs to 14 residues. The germline CDR1 and CDR2 sequences are SGHTS and YDEGEE. V lost 1 base, J lost 6 bases, and 11 bases lay in between. CDR3 sequence reads: CASSLSNMANIQYF. In nucleotides, the CDR3 is TGTGCCAGCAGCTTGTCGAATATGGCAAACATTCAGTACTTC. Based on the CDR3 plus reference TRBV5-8 and TRBJ2-4, the full variable domain is EAGVTQSPTHLIKTRGQQATLRCSPISGHTSVYWYQQALGLGLQFLLWYDEGEERNRGNFPPRFSGRQFPNYSSELNVNALELEDSALYLCASSLSNMANIQYFGAGTRLSVL.

The J gene is TRBJ1-5, the V gene TRBV2; weak D call: TRBD1 (5 bases). Trimming took off 0 bases at V and 5 bases at J, with 14 bases between the two ends. CDR1 SNHLY and CDR2 FYNNEI come from the germline V gene. This CDR3 contains 16 residues. The CDR3 spells CASSEASWGSYQPQHF. The CDR3 DNA is TGTGCCAGCAGTGAAGCTAGTTGGGGGAGCTATCAGCCCCAGCATTTT.

V is TRBV4-3 and J is TRBJ2-7, with 14 bases matching TRBD2. This CDR3 is built from 14 residues. Trimming at V came to 4 bases and at J to 5 bases, leaving 1 base not matched to a gene. Germline V gene lookup returns CDR1 LGHNA and CDR2 YSLEER. The CDR3 reads CASSPGLAGDEQYF. Written as DNA, the CDR3 is TGCGCCAGCAGCCCGGGACTAGCGGGAGACGAGCAGTACTTC.

The chain links TRBV2 to TRBJ1-2; D not resolved. V was cut by 4 bases and J by 2 bases, with 5 bases left in between. CDR1 is SNHLY, CDR2 FYNNEI, per germline. The CDR3 length is 12 residues. The CDR3 DNA follows: TGTGCCAGCAGTGGAAACAACTATGGCTACACCTTC. Its translation is CASSGNNYGYTF.

The V call is TRBV5-1, the J call TRBJ1-3; D gene uncertain. V dropped 4 bases and J dropped 0 bases, with 14 bases sitting between them. Germline lookup yields CDR1 SGHRS and CDR2 YFSETQ. CDR3 size: 16 residues. The CDR3 reads CASSHQEPSSGNTIYF. For the CDR3, the DNA is TGCGCCAGCAGCCACCAAGAGCCGAGCTCTGGAAACACCATATATTTT.

The rearrangement links TRBV30 to TRBJ2-5; possible D gene TRBD1, 6 bases. The CDR3 loop spans 13 amino acids. Trimming took 5 bases from V and 5 from J, leaving 15 bases between them. Germline CDR1 reads GTSNPN; CDR2 reads SVGIG (reference sequence). CDR3 loop: CAWGQGKRETQYF. The CDR3 region has the DNA TGTGCCTGGGGCCAGGGGAAACGGGAGACCCAGTACTTC.

The rearrangement links TRBV11-3 to TRBJ2-3; D is undetermined. Germline V gives CDR1 SGHNT, CDR2 YENEEA. V lost 2 bases, J lost 4 bases, and 13 bases lay in between. The CDR3 runs 15 residues. CDR3 in DNA: TGTGCCAGCAGCTTAATTGGTGACCGAGCAGATACGCAGTATTTT. This translates into CASSLIGDRADTQYF.

This chain links TRBV19 with TRBJ2-1; a possible D gene is TRBD2 (5 bases). Trimming removed 4 bases from V and 3 bases from J, with 13 bases in between. This CDR3 contains 15 residues. Germline V gene data show CDR1 as LNHDA and CDR2 as SQIVND (reference sequence). The CDR3 loop is CASSTGGRSYNEQFF. CDR3 nucleotide sequence: TGTGCCAGTAGTACCGGTGGGAGAAGCTACAATGAGCAGTTCTTC.

This sequence joins TRBV5-1 and TRBJ2-1; D may be TRBD1 (6 bases). From germline, CDR1 is SGHRS and CDR2 YFSETQ. Trimming shortened V by 5 bases and J by 6 bases, and 15 bases separated the two germline ends. The CDR3 consists of 14 residues. CDR3 DNA sequence: TGCGCCAGCAGGGAACAGGGCCTCTCCAATGAGCAGTTCTTC. Its translation is CASREQGLSNEQFF.

This clone came up a few times. The J gene is TRBJ2-1, the V gene TRBV7-2; TRBD2 matches 11 bases. V gave up 1 base and J gave up 10 bases; unmatched junction bases: 12. Germline CDR1 and CDR2: SGHTA and FQGNSA. This CDR3 comprises 17 residues. In DNA form, the CDR3 reads TGTGCCAGCAGCTTAGGGGGGCGACTAGCGGGGCCAAGGGAGCAGTTCTTC. Protein sequence: CASSLGGRLAGPREQFF.

This sequence joins TRBV30 and TRBJ1-1; 8 positions match TRBD1. This CDR3 contains 14 residues. In germline, CDR1 is GTSNPN, CDR2 SVGIG (reference sequence). J was trimmed by 3 bases and V by 3 bases; bases with no gene match: 6. CDR3 in amino acids: CAWRRTGWDTEAFF. CDR3 nucleotide sequence: TGTGCCTGGAGGAGGACAGGGTGGGACACTGAAGCTTTCTTT.

The V gene is TRBV6-2 or TRBV6-3, the J gene TRBJ2-2, with 12 nucleotides matching TRBD2. This CDR3 is 17 amino acids long. The germline V gene encodes CDR1 MNHEY and CDR2 SVGEGT. The V segment lost 5 bases and the J segment 1 base; nucleotides outside the gene matches: 5. The CDR3, as DNA: TGTGCCAGCAGTGTGGGACTAGCGGGCGTGAACACCGGGGAGCTGTTTTTT. It specifies CASSVGLAGVNTGELFF.

The chain employs TRBV27 and TRBJ1-5; 8 nucleotides agree with TRBD1. The germline CDR1 and CDR2 sequences are MNHEY and SMNVEV (reference sequence). After removal of 5 bases from V and 6 bases from J, the junction contained 9 bases not matched to a gene. The CDR3 length is 15 residues. The CDR3 region has the DNA TGTGCCAGCAGTCCCGGACAGGGCGGGAGTCAGCCCCAGCATTTT. This encodes CASSPGQGGSQPQHF.

J is TRBJ2-1 and V is TRBV28; 8 nucleotides align to TRBD1. CDR3 length equals 12 residues. The V and J ends lost 3 bases and 15 bases, in that order; junction bases with no gene match: 7. The V gene's germline CDR1 is MDHEN and CDR2 SYDVKM. The chain's CDR3 is CASSFRDRIWFF. The CDR3 DNA reads TGTGCCAGCAGTTTTAGGGACAGGATTTGGTTCTTC.

This clone appeared a few times. The rearrangement uses TRBV5-4 and TRBJ2-3; 7 nucleotides match TRBD2. The CDR3 has 14 amino acids. Germline loops: CDR1 SGHNT, CDR2 YYREEE (reference sequence). J was trimmed by 3 bases and V by 7 bases; bases with no gene match: 8. The CDR3 coding sequence is TGTGCCAGCTTCAGAGGACTAGAGACAGATACGCAGTATTTT. This translates into CASFRGLETDTQYF.

The CDR3 is CASSPGTRTVETNEKLFF. Here the CDR3 DNA reads TGCGCCAGCAGCCCCGGGACAAGGACTGTCGAAACCAATGAAAAACTGTTTTTT. V and J are TRBV4-1 and TRBJ1-4; a possible D gene is TRBD1 (6 bases). The CDR3 extends over 18 amino acids. Germline V gene lookup returns CDR1 MGHRA and CDR2 YSYEKL. Trimming pared 4 bases from V and 5 bases from J, leaving 23 bases between.

This sequence joins TRBV18 and TRBJ2-6; a possible D gene is TRBD2 (6 bases). CDR1 is KGHSH and CDR2 is LQKENI in the germline V gene. The CDR3 extends over 17 amino acids. V gave up 1 base and J gave up 0 bases, with 10 bases separating them. CDR3 residues: CASSPRAGLSGANVLTF. CDR3 in DNA: TGTGCCAGCTCACCACGGGCGGGACTCTCTGGGGCCAACGTCCTGACTTTC.

This clone was counted only a few times. The V gene is TRBV29-1, the J gene TRBJ2-3; possibly TRBD1 or TRBD2 for D (5 bases each). The CDR3 covers 15 residues. CDR1 and CDR2 from the germline V gene are SQVTM and ANQGSEA. V lost 1 base and J 2 bases, leaving 13 bases between the germline ends. The CDR3 loop reads CSVEALQGATDTQYF. In DNA form, the CDR3 reads TGCAGCGTTGAAGCCCTCCAGGGAGCCACAGATACGCAGTATTTT.